The present T cell receptor beta chain was sequenced within a study of cytomegalovirus exposure and HLA in healthy donors. The PCR contained 60 Vbeta and 13 Jbeta primers. TCRdb's table, derived via immunoSEQ multiplex PCR, lists solely in-frame clones and lacks some. Among more than 80,000 clones listed, roughly 70% were seen once. Regarding this clone: The target antigen is unknown.

V shed 4 bases and J shed 5 bases, with 23 bases lying between them. The CDR3 length is 17 residues. Germline V gene lookup returns CDR1 LGHNA and CDR2 YNFKEQ. General study findings and limits: According to a later analysis, donors in an Asian-associated ancestry cluster reportedly had fewer N-insertions than the 666-donor mean.

The source is a male donor in good health and CMV-seropositive. The sample was PBMCs. The chain recombines TRBV4-2 with TRBJ2-5; tentative D call: TRBD1 (6 bases). The CDR3 reads CASSRSEDRLTGETQYF. The CDR3 DNA reads as TGTGCCAGCAGCCGATCCGAGGACAGACTCACGGGGGAGACCCAGTACTTC.